A single sample gave rise to the 13 T cell receptor beta chains below, sequenced in a study of cytomegalovirus exposure and HLA in healthy donors. In the PCR, 60 Vbeta and 13 Jbeta primers were used. Only in-frame clones appear in the TCRdb table, and some are missing; sequencing was by immunoSEQ multiplex PCR. Of approximately 95,000 clones in the sample, about four fifths were seen once. The specimen sequenced was PBMCs. These receptors came from a woman in her sixties or seventies in good health and CMV-seropositive.

Here the CDR3 DNA reads TGCGCCAGCAGCCAAGACGGGGGTGGCAGTAACTATGGCTACACCTTC. It encodes CASSQDGGGSNYGYTF. V is TRBV4-3 and J is TRBJ1-2; a possible D gene is TRBD1 (5 bases). The CDR3 has 16 residues. The germline V gene encodes CDR1 LGHNA and CDR2 YSLEER. The germline V and J ends were trimmed by 0 bases and 1 base, with 12 bases remaining between them.

The rearrangement links TRBV7-9 to TRBJ2-2, with D uncertain. V lost 5 bases to trimming and J lost 1 base, with 8 bases between them. CDR1 SEHNR and CDR2 FQNEAQ come from the germline V gene (reference sequence). The CDR3 totals 14 residues. The CDR3 coding sequence is TGTGCCAGCAGCCCCGACTTGAACACCGGGGAGCTGTTTTTT. Translating it yields CASSPDLNTGELFF.

This chain connects TRBV14 to TRBJ2-7; 12 bases match TRBD2. The germline V gene encodes CDR1 SGHDN and CDR2 FVKESK. The CDR3 is 14 amino acids. V lost 4 bases to trimming and J lost 2 bases; unmatched junction nucleotides: 0. CDR3 region: CASSRLAGAYEQYF. The CDR3 coding sequence is TGTGCCAGCAGCCGACTAGCGGGAGCCTACGAGCAGTACTTC.

V usage is TRBV11-3 and J usage is TRBJ1-1; tentative D call: TRBD1 (5 bases). Trimming cost V 5 bases and J 1 base, with 17 bases left between them. The length of the CDR3 is 16 residues. From germline, CDR1 is SGHNT and CDR2 YENEEA. This CDR3 is CASSQTRQKANTEAFF. CDR3 nucleotide sequence: TGTGCCAGCAGCCAGACTAGACAGAAGGCGAACACTGAAGCTTTCTTT.

The genes are TRBV10-2 and TRBJ2-3; the D gene is possibly TRBD2 (6 bases). This CDR3 region has 17 residues. Germline lookup yields CDR1 WSHSY and CDR2 SAAADI. Trimming shortened V by 7 bases and J by 0 bases, and 20 bases separated the two germline ends. This chain's CDR3 is CASKGSGLRGSTDTQYF. For the CDR3, the DNA is TGCGCCAGCAAGGGAAGCGGGCTGAGAGGGAGCACAGATACGCAGTATTTT.

This chain uses TRBV10-3 with TRBJ2-3; the D gene is possibly TRBD2 (5 bases). The CDR3 length is 16 residues. Trimming cost V 4 bases and J 2 bases, with 16 bases left between them. Per the germline V gene, CDR1 is ENHRY and CDR2 is SYGVKD. The CDR3 DNA reads TGTGCCATCAGTGCGGTGGACTCCGACAACACAGATACGCAGTATTTT. It translates to CAISAVDSDNTDTQYF.

This chain links TRBV9 with TRBJ1-1; TRBD1 agrees at 10 bases. The V and J ends lost 4 bases and 4 bases, in that order; junction bases with no gene match: 7. CDR1 is SGDLS, CDR2 YYNGEE, per germline. CDR3 length equals 15 residues. The CDR3: CASSPWDRGATEAFF. The DNA of the CDR3 is TGTGCCAGCAGCCCATGGGACAGGGGAGCCACTGAAGCTTTCTTT.

The J gene is TRBJ1-1, the V gene TRBV7-2, with a possible D match to TRBD1 (5 bases). Germline V gene sequence: CDR1 SGHTA, CDR2 FQGNSA. Trimming removed 0 bases at V and 2 bases at J, with 16 bases between. There are 17 residues in the CDR3. This CDR3 reads CASSLARGRSINTEAFF. CDR3 sequence (DNA): TGTGCCAGCAGCTTAGCGCGGGGGAGGTCAATAAACACTGAAGCTTTCTTT.

A few counts support this clone. The chain is built from TRBV6-5 and TRBJ1-4, with 7 bases fitting TRBD1. Trimming took 6 bases from V and 8 from J; bases not matched to a gene: 9. CDR1 is MNHEY and CDR2 is SVGAGI in the germline V gene. CDR3 length: 14 residues. CDR3 residues: CASSQTGIWEKLFF. The CDR3 DNA sequence: TGTGCCAGCAGCCAGACAGGGATCTGGGAAAAACTGTTTTTT.

The J gene is TRBJ2-3, the V gene TRBV6-6; 7 bases line up with TRBD2. V gave up 8 bases and J gave up 4 bases; unmatched junction bases: 12. Germline loops: CDR1 MNHNY, CDR2 SVGAGI (reference sequence). The CDR3 runs 15 residues. In DNA form, the CDR3 reads TGTGCCAGCCACAAATCCGCGGGAGTGGCAGATACGCAGTATTTT. Residues: CASHKSAGVADTQYF.

The chain links TRBV5-1 to TRBJ1-3; the D is unclear. Germline CDR1 SGHRS, CDR2 YFSETQ. The V end was cut by 5 bases, the J end by 0 bases, with 12 bases between. This CDR3 region has 15 residues. This chain's CDR3 is CASRMEVSSGNTIYF. Here the CDR3 DNA reads TGCGCCAGCAGAATGGAGGTCAGCTCTGGAAACACCATATATTTT. Based on the CDR3 plus reference TRBV5-1 and TRBJ1-3, the full variable domain is KAGVTQTPRYLIKTRGQQVTLSCSPISGHRSVSWYQQTPGQGLQFLFEYFSETQRNKGNFPGRFSGRQFSNSRSEMNVSTLELGDSALYLCASRMEVSSGNTIYFGEGSWLTVV.

V is TRBV5-5 and J is TRBJ2-6, with TRBD1 matching over 7 bases. This CDR3 region has 19 residues. V was clipped by 4 bases and J by 0 bases; unmatched bases: 13. Germline CDR1 SGHKS, CDR2 YYEKEE (reference sequence). CDR3 DNA: TGTGCCAGCAGCCCCCTGGCAGGGGGACCCTCCTCTGGGGCCAACGTCCTGACTTTC. Translated, it gives CASSPLAGGPSSGANVLTF.

The CDR3 DNA is TGTGCCAGCAGCTTACCGACAGGGTTCCACGAGCAGTACTTC. As protein: CASSLPTGFHEQYF. The chain is built from TRBV7-2 and TRBJ2-5; 7 nucleotides match TRBD1. The J call may be wrong; the DNA end is better matched by TRBJ2-7. The V gene's germline CDR1 is SGHTA and CDR2 FQGNSA. The CDR3 is 14 amino acids.